This TCR beta chain comes out of a study of CD8 T cells in Susac syndrome. The CDR3 is 13 amino acids. With 0 bases removed from V and 8 bases from J, the gap between germline ends came to 10 bases. Germline V gives CDR1 DFQATT, CDR2 SNEGSKA (reference sequence). The TEMRA cells underwent FACS enrichment, while the CD8+ and CD4+ T cells underwent negative isolation. Reverse transcription of roughly 0.5 to 1 ug RNA used random hexamers. TCRdb reanalysed the immunoSEQ multiplex PCR reads using MiXCR and keeps one entry per CDR3 protein. This table holds about 300,000 distinct CDR3 sequences, around 85% found once.

The TCR sequence derives from a human donor with multiple sclerosis. Input material: CD8+ T cells from PBMCs. The chain is built from TRBV20-1 and TRBJ2-2; D gene unclear. The CDR3 sequence: CSARELYRGELFF. CDR3 sequence (DNA): TGCAGTGCTAGAGAGCTGTATCGAGGGGAGCTGTTTTTT.